The sequence of this T cell receptor (beta chain) was determined in a study of blood T cell repertoires in COVID-19. Turning to the study itself: Nucleic acid was either cDNA or gDNA, and it came from T cells, B-cell-depleted T cells, or PBMCs.

The CDR3 has 12 residues. V was pared by 6 bases and J by 7 bases, with 5 bases of the junction left unmatched. Germline-derived CDR1 and CDR2 are SQVTM and ANQGSEA. The authors' processing: Using reference gene primer amplification, nucleated cell counts were estimated. Using immunoSEQ multiplex PCR, the repertoire was profiled, and TCRdb retains in-frame clones only, with some absent. V and J calls plus clone size are reproduced from that table; the DNA served to infer D and trimming. The table lists roughly 55,000 clones, roughly four fifths of them singletons. The receptor was derived from a woman between 55 and 75 years old with acute or convalescent COVID-19. Sequenced sample: peripheral blood. The V and J genes are TRBV29-1 and TRBJ1-4, with TRBD1 identical over 7 bases. The CDR3 nucleotides are TGCAGCGTCCGACAGGGAGTTGAAAAACTGTTTTTT. As protein: CSVRQGVEKLFF.